This T cell receptor beta chain was documented in a study of blood T cell repertoires in COVID-19. On the study more broadly: COVID-19 samples, acute and convalescent, were from the United States, Italy and Spain. PBMCs, B-cell-depleted T cells, or T cells were the source of the cDNA or gDNA that made up the material.

The authors' processing: Using reference gene primer amplification, nucleated cell counts were estimated. Some clones are missing from TCRdb's copy, which holds only in-frame ones; the method was immunoSEQ multiplex PCR. V, J and clone size are those of that table, while D and trimming were read from the DNA. The sample holds 250,000 to 350,000 clones, about 83% seen once. The CDR3 is made up of 14 amino acids. The germline V gene encodes CDR1 LNHDA and CDR2 SQIVND (reference sequence). V gave up 3 bases and J gave up 2 bases, with 10 bases separating them. Sequenced input: peripheral blood. This chain links TRBV19 with TRBJ2-5; no definite D call. The source is a woman in her 50s with acute or convalescent COVID-19. Here the CDR3 DNA reads TGTGCCAGTAGTATTGAGGCGGTACAAGAGACCCAGTACTTC. It encodes CASSIEAVQETQYF.